The 31 T cell receptor beta chains given below trace back to one sample, sequenced in a study of cytomegalovirus exposure and HLA in healthy donors. PCR used 60 Vbeta primers and 13 Jbeta primers. Sequencing used immunoSEQ multiplex PCR; TCRdb keeps in-frame clones, though not all of them. Of some 100,000 clones listed, under 80% are singletons. Material: PBMCs. Every receptor here comes from a woman aged 45-60 years in good health and CMV-seropositive.

The chain employs TRBV2 and TRBJ2-3; 16 bases are shared with TRBD2. The CDR3 spans 20 residues. Germline V lookup: CDR1 SNHLY, CDR2 FYNNEI. The V gene end was trimmed by 6 bases and the J gene end by 0 bases; junction bases not matched to a gene: 12. CDR3 protein: CASRGRGTSGRAASTDTQYF. Here the CDR3 DNA reads TGTGCCAGCAGGGGGCGGGGGACTAGCGGGAGGGCCGCTAGCACAGATACGCAGTATTTT. Using reference TRBV2 and TRBJ2-3 for the parts outside the CDR3, the full variable domain is EPEVTQTPSHQVTQMGQEVILRCVPISNHLYFYWYRQILGQKVEFLVSFYNNEISEKSEIFDDQFSVERPDGSNFTLKIRSTKLEDSAMYFCASRGRGTSGRAASTDTQYFGPGTRLTVL.

This chain uses TRBV9 with TRBJ1-3, with D possibly matching TRBD1 (5 bases). Germline loops: CDR1 SGDLS, CDR2 YYNGEE. This CDR3 has 14 residues. Trimming removed 4 bases from V and 1 base from J, with 9 bases in between. CDR3 in DNA: TGTGCCAGCAGCCGGGGGGAATCTGGAAACACCATATATTTT. Translating it yields CASSRGESGNTIYF.

In its sample, this clone was seen a few times. The genes are TRBV10-3 and TRBJ2-7; possible D gene TRBD2, 5 bases. Germline V gives CDR1 ENHRY, CDR2 SYGVKD. The ends were cut back, 5 bases at V and 1 base at J, with 18 bases in the middle. CDR3 size: 16 residues. CDR3 protein: CAISSRERRPSYEQYF. The CDR3 DNA reads TGTGCCATCAGTTCGAGGGAGCGGAGGCCGTCCTACGAGCAGTACTTC.

This clone has a single count. The genes are TRBV21-1 and TRBJ2-3; TRBD2 is the table's D call, not checked against the DNA. TRBV21-1 is designated a pseudogene. The CDR3 covers 14 residues. The CDR3 spells CASTALRRGDTQYF. The CDR3 nucleotides read TGTGCCAGCACGGCGCTTAGACGGGGAGATACGCAGTATTTT.

V gene TRBV2 combines with J gene TRBJ1-1; D is uncertain. V gave up 6 bases and J gave up 3 bases, with 17 bases separating them. The CDR3 spans 15 residues. Germline V CDR1 and CDR2: SNHLY, FYNNEI. DNA for the CDR3: TGTGCCAGCAGGCTTCAAACGACAAAGGACACTGAAGCTTTCTTT. Residues: CASRLQTTKDTEAFF.

This chain connects TRBV11-2 to TRBJ2-2, with D possibly being TRBD1 (6 bases). CDR1 and CDR2 (germline): SGHAT, FQNNGV. The CDR3 length is 16 residues. V was clipped by 7 bases and J by 1 base, with 16 bases between them. CDR3 DNA: TGTGCCAGCACCGGACAGCGAGCTATGAACACCGGGGAGCTGTTTTTT. It is translated as CASTGQRAMNTGELFF.

This clone showed up just a few times. The chain employs TRBV7-9 and TRBJ1-4; D may be TRBD1 (6 bases). Trimming pared 2 bases from V and 2 bases from J, leaving 12 bases between. Germline V gene lookup returns CDR1 SEHNR and CDR2 FQNEAQ (reference sequence). The CDR3 extends over 16 amino acids. In DNA, the CDR3 is TGTGCCAGCAGCTTATTAACAGGGCCCACTAATGAAAAACTGTTTTTT. This codes for CASSLLTGPTNEKLFF.

The V gene is TRBV6-1, the J gene TRBJ2-7; the match to TRBD2 covers 9 bases. Germline V gene sequence: CDR1 MNHNS, CDR2 SASEGT. J was trimmed by 2 bases and V by 10 bases; bases with no gene match: 12. There are 15 residues in the CDR3. CDR3 in amino acids: CATSPTSGITYEQYF. The DNA for the CDR3 is TGTGCCACCTCACCGACTAGCGGAATTACCTACGAGCAGTACTTC.

The chain is built from TRBV5-1 and TRBJ2-3; the D gene is possibly TRBD2 (5 bases). The V gene lost 0 bases and the J gene lost 0 bases, with 14 bases spanning the gap. CDR1 is SGHRS and CDR2 is YFSETQ in the germline V gene. The CDR3 runs 17 residues. The CDR3, as DNA: TGCGCCAGCAGCTTGGGTCGTCGAACGGGAAGCACAGATACGCAGTATTTT. Translated: CASSLGRRTGSTDTQYF.

The chain joins TRBV7-9 to TRBJ2-2; TRBD2 matches at 7 bases. The CDR3 length is 13 residues. V shed 7 bases and J 4 bases; nucleotides not matched to a gene: 3. CDR1 and CDR2 from the germline V gene are SEHNR and FQNEAQ (reference sequence). The CDR3 DNA follows: TGTGCCAGCATTCCGGGAGGCACCGGGGAGCTGTTTTTT. This gives the protein CASIPGGTGELFF.

The chain's CDR3 is CASSYRTGRAGYTF. The CDR3 DNA sequence: TGTGCCAGCAGCTATCGGACAGGGAGGGCTGGCTACACCTTC. This chain joins TRBV6-5 and TRBJ1-2; 8 bases are a match to TRBD1. The CDR3 is 14 residues long. The germline V gene encodes CDR1 MNHEY and CDR2 SVGAGI. J gave up 7 bases and V 6 bases, and 10 bases lay outside the gene matches.

This clone appeared once. The chain carries TRBV5-1 and TRBJ1-1; 8 bases line up with TRBD1. Germline CDR1 reads SGHRS; CDR2 reads YFSETQ. This CDR3 is built from 13 residues. V was pared by 2 bases and J by 5 bases, with 2 bases of the junction left unmatched. This CDR3 is CASSFGTGTEAFF. The CDR3 DNA sequence: TGCGCCAGCAGCTTCGGGACAGGTACTGAAGCTTTCTTT.

The rearrangement joins TRBV9 to TRBJ1-2; D possibly corresponds to TRBD1 (6 bases). The germline V and J ends were trimmed by 2 bases and 5 bases, with 10 bases remaining between them. The CDR3 extends over 13 amino acids. Germline values: CDR1 SGDLS, CDR2 YYNGEE. CDR3 loop: CASSVGQRYGYTF. CDR3 nucleotides: TGTGCCAGCAGCGTTGGACAGAGGTATGGCTACACCTTC.

This clone was detected once. The rearrangement uses TRBV9 and TRBJ1-2; 8 positions match TRBD1. With V trimmed by 2 bases and J by 3 bases, 12 bases remained unmatched. Germline assignment: CDR1 SGDLS and CDR2 YYNGEE. CDR3 length equals 17 residues. The chain's CDR3 is CASSVVPGQASDYGYTF. CDR3 in DNA: TGTGCCAGCAGCGTGGTTCCGGGACAGGCCTCGGACTATGGCTACACCTTC. Drawing the rest from reference TRBV9 and TRBJ1-2, the complete variable domain is DSGVTQTPKHLITATGQRVTLRCSPRSGDLSVYWYQQSLDQGLQFLIQYYNGEERAKGNILERFSAQQFPDLHSELNLSSLELGDSALYFCASSVVPGQASDYGYTFGSGTRLTVV.

The table lists this clone with a count of one. The chain links TRBV15 to TRBJ2-1; D gene ambiguous. This CDR3 region has 13 residues. CDR1 and CDR2 from the germline V gene are LNHNV and YYDKDF (reference sequence). Trimming removed 0 bases from V and 10 bases from J, with 10 bases in between. The CDR3 DNA sequence: TGTGCCACCAGCAGAGATTTATTCGCGGAGCAGTTCTTC. It translates to CATSRDLFAEQFF.

The rearrangement uses TRBV19 and TRBJ2-7, with 7 positions matching TRBD2. This CDR3 comprises 14 residues. The trim removed 1 base at V and 4 bases at J, leaving 4 bases unmatched. The germline V gene encodes CDR1 LNHDA and CDR2 SQIVND (reference sequence). Here the CDR3 DNA reads TGTGCCAGTAGTATAGGAGGACTAGAATACGAGCAGTACTTC. It yields the protein CASSIGGLEYEQYF.

The genes are TRBV11-2 and TRBJ2-1, with 8 nucleotides matching TRBD2. From germline, CDR1 is SGHAT and CDR2 FQNNGV. Trimming took 3 bases from V and 2 from J; bases not matched to a gene: 9. This CDR3 contains 17 residues. The CDR3 DNA follows: TGTGCCAGCAGCTTTACGGGGGGGAGTGACACCTACAATGAGCAGTTCTTC. Its protein is CASSFTGGSDTYNEQFF.

CDR3 in DNA: TGTGCCAGCAGCCGCCAACTCGGGGGGGGGCAGGACTATGGCTACACCTTC. Translation: CASSRQLGGGQDYGYTF. The chain links TRBV13 to TRBJ1-2; D possibly corresponds to TRBD1 (6 bases). The germline CDR1 and CDR2 sequences are PRHDT and FYEKMQ (reference sequence). The CDR3 contains 17 residues. Trimming stripped 5 bases from V and 3 bases from J, with 22 bases between.

The rearrangement links TRBV5-1 to TRBJ2-3; TRBD2 matches 16 bases. Germline values: CDR1 SGHRS, CDR2 YFSETQ. V lost 4 bases and J lost 6; bases outside the gene matches: 5. CDR3 length: 16 residues. The CDR3 is CASSLGLAGGPDTQYF. As DNA, the CDR3 is TGCGCCAGCAGCCTGGGACTAGCGGGAGGGCCGGATACGCAGTATTTT.

The chain employs TRBV30 and TRBJ1-4, with D uncertain. The CDR3 has 14 residues. V was clipped by 2 bases and J by 1 base, with 8 bases between them. In germline, CDR1 is GTSNPN, CDR2 SVGIG (reference sequence). CDR3 protein: CAWSPSVTNEKLFF. The DNA for the CDR3 is TGTGCCTGGAGTCCCTCCGTAACTAATGAAAAACTGTTTTTT.

V usage is TRBV9 and J usage is TRBJ2-7; 8 nucleotides match TRBD2. Germline V gene sequence: CDR1 SGDLS, CDR2 YYNGEE. The CDR3 consists of 16 residues. V was clipped by 4 bases and J by 7 bases; unmatched bases: 16. CDR3 sequence reads: CASSPVVAGTAGEQYF. DNA of the CDR3: TGTGCCAGCAGCCCTGTGGTAGCGGGGACGGCGGGGGAGCAGTACTTC.

The chain has TRBV27 and TRBJ2-7; D uncertain. Trimming removed 1 base at V and 1 base at J, with 8 bases between. Germline V gene sequence: CDR1 MNHEY, CDR2 SMNVEV (reference sequence). The CDR3 runs 14 residues. The chain's CDR3 is CASSLFVESYEQYF. The CDR3 bases are TGTGCCAGCAGTTTATTCGTAGAGTCCTACGAGCAGTACTTC.

The chain joins TRBV20-1 to TRBJ2-7; a weak D match, TRBD1 (6 bases). V lost 5 bases and J lost 3, with 8 bases in between. CDR1 and CDR2 (germline): DFQATT, SNEGSKA (reference sequence). This CDR3 region has 11 residues. The chain's CDR3 is CSAPDSYEQYF. As DNA, the CDR3 is TGCAGTGCTCCGGACAGCTACGAGCAGTACTTC.

CDR3 in amino acids: CAISESSAGGDNEQFF. CDR3 nucleotides: TGTGCCATCAGTGAGTCGTCAGCGGGGGGGGACAATGAGCAGTTCTTC. The V gene is TRBV10-3, the J gene TRBJ2-1, with 10 bases matching TRBD2. The CDR3 totals 16 residues. Germline assignment: CDR1 ENHRY and CDR2 SYGVKD. After removal of 0 bases from V and 5 bases from J, the junction contained 4 bases not matched to a gene.

V is TRBV19 and J is TRBJ1-2, with 9 bases lining up with TRBD1. V gave up 5 bases and J gave up 2 bases; unmatched junction bases: 3. CDR1 is LNHDA and CDR2 is SQIVND in the germline V gene (reference sequence). This CDR3 contains 14 residues. In DNA, the CDR3 is TGTGCCAGTAGTGTGGACAGGGGCAACTATGGCTACACCTTC. This sequence encodes CASSVDRGNYGYTF.

This clone was detected only a few times. The chain has TRBV5-6 and TRBJ2-2, with D unclear. Germline V lookup: CDR1 SGHDT, CDR2 YYEEEE. Trimming stripped 0 bases from V and 9 bases from J, with 12 bases between. The CDR3 runs 14 residues. The CDR3 nucleotides read TGTGCCAGCAGCTTGGCCAAAGAACACCGGGAGCTGTTTTTT. This translates into CASSLAKEHRELFF.

The chain employs TRBV30 and TRBJ1-2; 8 nucleotides match TRBD1. This CDR3 has 14 residues. Germline V gene sequence: CDR1 GTSNPN, CDR2 SVGIG (reference sequence). Germline trimming cut 2 bases from V and 7 bases from J; bases unmatched to any gene: 9. CDR3 DNA: TGTGCCTGGAGTAAAGGCAGGGGGCTCGGTGGCTACACCTTC. Translation: CAWSKGRGLGGYTF.

This rearrangement joins TRBV27 to TRBJ2-7, with 8 bases fitting TRBD2. Germline CDR1 and CDR2: MNHEY and SMNVEV (reference sequence). Trimming took 6 bases from V and 0 from J; bases not matched to a gene: 4. The CDR3 extends over 14 amino acids. The CDR3 DNA reads TGTGCCAGCAGGTCACTAGCGGACTCCTACGAGCAGTACTTC. Amino acid sequence: CASRSLADSYEQYF.

This clone occurred a few times. This chain joins TRBV7-8 and TRBJ1-2, with 8 bases matching TRBD1. Germline V lookup: CDR1 SGHVS, CDR2 FQNEAQ. Losses at the gene ends were 6 bases for V and 6 bases for J; bases not matched to a gene: 6. The CDR3 spans 13 residues. CDR3 bases: TGTGCCAGCAGTCTTGGACAGGGACATGGCTACACCTTC. It codes for CASSLGQGHGYTF.

The V gene is TRBV5-4, the J gene TRBJ2-1; 7 nucleotides agree with TRBD1. Looked up from germline, CDR1 is SGHNT and CDR2 is YYREEE (reference sequence). Germline trimming cut 0 bases from V and 7 bases from J; bases unmatched to any gene: 7. The CDR3 runs 15 residues. The CDR3 sequence is CASSLGQGVGNEQFF. CDR3 in DNA: TGTGCCAGCAGCTTGGGACAGGGTGTGGGAAATGAGCAGTTCTTC.

The J gene is TRBJ1-2, the V gene TRBV29-1, with 8 positions matching TRBD1. With V trimmed by 7 bases and J by 2 bases, 12 bases remained unmatched. The CDR3 is 15 amino acids. From germline, CDR1 is SQVTM and CDR2 ANQGSEA. The CDR3, as DNA: TGCAGCGCTATACAGACCAACAGGGGGAACTATGGCTACACCTTC. Translated: CSAIQTNRGNYGYTF.